The 27 T cell receptor beta chains given below trace back to one sample, sequenced in a study of blood T cell repertoires in COVID-19. Data came from immunoSEQ multiplex PCR; TCRdb stores just in-frame clones and leaves some out. Altogether around 100,000 clones are present, 91% being singletons, with the ten largest covering about 4%. Sequencing was carried out using peripheral blood. Receptors were obtained from a man aged 18 to 30 with acute or convalescent COVID-19.

The J gene is TRBJ2-7, the V gene TRBV29-1; TRBD2 matches at 8 bases. J gave up 4 bases and V 2 bases, and 4 bases lay outside the gene matches. The CDR3 is 13 residues long. The V gene's germline CDR1 is SQVTM and CDR2 ANQGSEA. The CDR3 coding sequence is TGCAGCGTTGAAACGGGACTAGGGTACGAGCAGTACTTC. It is translated as CSVETGLGYEQYF.

The chain is built from TRBV24-1 and TRBJ2-3, with 16 bases aligning to TRBD2. The trim removed 6 bases at V and 2 bases at J, leaving 13 bases unmatched. The CDR3 length is 20 residues. Germline V lookup: CDR1 KGHDR, CDR2 SFDVKD. For the CDR3, the DNA is TGTGCCACCAGTAATCCACTCCCGGGACTAGCGGGAGGGTCCACAGATACGCAGTATTTT. This sequence encodes CATSNPLPGLAGGSTDTQYF.

The chain uses TRBV7-9 and TRBJ1-1; a weak D match, TRBD1 (5 bases). From germline, CDR1 is SEHNR and CDR2 FQNEAQ (reference sequence). The V end was cut by 7 bases, the J end by 1 base, with 7 bases between. This CDR3 region has 12 residues. The CDR3 is CASTQGNTEAFF. CDR3 nucleotides: TGTGCCAGCACGCAGGGGAACACTGAAGCTTTCTTT.

This clone is a singleton in its sample. V is TRBV7-9 and J is TRBJ1-2; D remains unclear. With 5 bases removed from V and 8 bases from J, the gap between germline ends came to 15 bases. The CDR3 runs to 13 residues. Germline V lookup: CDR1 SEHNR, CDR2 FQNEAQ (reference sequence). The CDR3 loop reads CASSPPWGGGYTF. CDR3 DNA sequence: TGTGCCAGCAGCCCCCCGTGGGGAGGAGGCTACACCTTC.

The CDR3 region has the DNA TGTGCCAGCGGGGCAACAGGGGGCTATAATTCACCCCTCCACTTT. Amino acids: CASGATGGYNSPLHF. The chain links TRBV7-9 to TRBJ1-6; 8 bases line up with TRBD1. The length of the CDR3 is 15 residues. J lost 3 bases, V lost 8 bases, and 6 bases had no gene match. Germline assignment: CDR1 SEHNR and CDR2 FQNEAQ (reference sequence).

The chain has TRBV14 and TRBJ1-1, with TRBD1 matching over 7 bases. CDR3 size: 17 residues. Trimming removed 4 bases from V and 0 bases from J; junction bases left unmatched: 11. The germline V gene encodes CDR1 SGHDN and CDR2 FVKESK. The CDR3 DNA reads TGTGCCAGCAGCCTCCGGCTTTACAGGGGCATGAACACTGAAGCTTTCTTT. Amino acid sequence: CASSLRLYRGMNTEAFF.

On this clone itself: An end of the junction does not agree with germline; a read error may underlie this. The chain combines TRBV14 with TRBJ2-3; the match to TRBD2 covers 9 bases. The germline V gene encodes CDR1 SGHDN and CDR2 FVKESK. CDR3 length: 18 residues. The CDR3 DNA is TGTGCCACCAGCCAAGTCCCTTTTAGCGGGAGAAGCACAGATACGCAGTATTTT. Protein sequence: CATSQVPFSGRSTDTQYF.

This chain connects TRBV5-1 to TRBJ1-4; tentative D call: TRBD1 (5 bases). The CDR3 covers 14 residues. Germline V lookup: CDR1 SGHRS, CDR2 YFSETQ. The V and J ends lost 7 bases and 5 bases respectively, with 15 bases between them. In DNA form, the CDR3 reads TGCGCCAGCGCTACGACGGCAGGGAATGAAAAACTGTTTTTT. It translates to CASATTAGNEKLFF.

This chain links TRBV5-4 with TRBJ2-2; 11 bases align to TRBD2. Germline-derived CDR1 and CDR2 are SGHNT and YYREEE (reference sequence). V dropped 5 bases and J dropped 4; count of bases not matched to a gene: 7. This CDR3 has 16 amino acids. The CDR3 bases are TGTGCCAGCAGATCGGGACTAGCGGAGATCACCGGGGAGCTGTTTTTT. It encodes CASRSGLAEITGELFF.

The J gene is TRBJ1-4, the V gene TRBV6-5, with D possibly being TRBD1 (6 bases). Trimming removed 2 bases from V and 8 bases from J, with 15 bases in between. From germline, CDR1 is MNHEY and CDR2 SVGAGI. The CDR3 covers 15 residues. The CDR3 is CASSYNAGVGEKLFF. DNA for the CDR3: TGTGCCAGCAGTTACAACGCAGGGGTAGGAGAAAAACTGTTTTTT.

V and J are TRBV27 and TRBJ1-5, with D maybe TRBD1 (5 bases). Germline lookup yields CDR1 MNHEY and CDR2 SMNVEV (reference sequence). This CDR3 region has 15 residues. V lost 5 bases and J 1 base, leaving 12 bases between the germline ends. CDR3 protein: CASSAGRRSNQPQHF. In DNA form, the CDR3 reads TGTGCCAGCAGTGCGGGACGCCGGAGCAATCAGCCCCAGCATTTT.

CDR3 region: CASRRGGNTEAFF. The CDR3 nucleotides are TGTGCCAGCAGGAGGGGAGGGAACACTGAAGCTTTCTTT. The gene calls are TRBV6-5 and TRBJ1-1; possible D gene TRBD1, 5 bases. CDR3 length: 13 amino acids. Germline V gives CDR1 MNHEY, CDR2 SVGAGI. Trimming removed 6 bases from V and 1 base from J, with 9 bases in between.

V usage is TRBV9 and J usage is TRBJ1-2; D is possibly TRBD1 (5 bases). The CDR3 is 15 amino acids. Germline values: CDR1 SGDLS, CDR2 YYNGEE. Trimming left V 0 bases short and J 2 bases short, with 11 bases between. DNA of the CDR3: TGTGCCAGCAGCGTAGGAAGGGAGGGGAACTATGGCTACACCTTC. It codes for CASSVGREGNYGYTF.

This chain joins TRBV5-1 and TRBJ1-1, with D perhaps TRBD1 (5 bases). The length of the CDR3 is 15 residues. Germline V CDR1 and CDR2: SGHRS, YFSETQ. Deletions cut 3 bases from V and 5 bases from J, with 17 bases between. The CDR3 DNA follows: TGCGCCAGCAGCTCATGGCCGGGGGACGAAACTGAAGCTTTCTTT. Protein: CASSSWPGDETEAFF.

The chain links TRBV5-1 to TRBJ2-5, with D possibly matching TRBD1 (6 bases). CDR1 is SGHRS and CDR2 is YFSETQ in the germline V gene. This CDR3 spans 15 amino acids. V lost 0 bases, J lost 2 bases, and 11 bases lay in between. In DNA, the CDR3 is TGCGCCAGCAGCTTGGGGATAGACAGGCAAGAGACCCAGTACTTC. It encodes CASSLGIDRQETQYF.

The chain recombines TRBV7-9 with TRBJ1-2, with D perhaps TRBD1 (6 bases). In germline, CDR1 is SEHNR, CDR2 FQNEAQ (reference sequence). CDR3 length: 17 amino acids. Trimming took off 0 bases at V and 4 bases at J, with 18 bases between the two ends. CDR3 region: CASSLAGRGETGYGYTF. The CDR3 DNA reads TGTGCCAGCAGCTTAGCCGGTCGGGGCGAGACAGGCTATGGCTACACCTTC. The full variable domain, in which reference TRBV7-9 and TRBJ1-2 provide the parts outside the CDR3, is DTGVSQNPRHKITKRGQNVTFRCDPISEHNRLYWYRQTLGQGPEFLTYFQNEAQLEKSRLLSDRFSAERPKGSFSTLEIQRTEQGDSAMYLCASSLAGRGETGYGYTFGSGTRLTVV.

The genes are TRBV5-1 and TRBJ2-2; 9 bases line up with TRBD2. This CDR3 has 16 amino acids. After removal of 4 bases from V and 2 bases from J, the junction contained 6 bases not matched to a gene. Germline loops: CDR1 SGHRS, CDR2 YFSETQ. The CDR3 nucleotides are TGCGCCAGCAGCCGTGGACTAGCGATCAACACCGGGGAGCTGTTTTTT. This encodes CASSRGLAINTGELFF. Complete variable domain (other parts from reference TRBV5-1 and TRBJ2-2): KAGVTQTPRYLIKTRGQQVTLSCSPISGHRSVSWYQQTPGQGLQFLFEYFSETQRNKGNFPGRFSGRQFSNSRSEMNVSTLELGDSALYLCASSRGLAINTGELFFGEGSRLTVL.

This CDR3 reads CASSLGLDTDTQYF. CDR3 bases: TGTGCCAGCAGCTTGGGACTAGACACAGATACGCAGTATTTT. The rearrangement links TRBV11-2 to TRBJ2-3; 8 bases map to TRBD2. J gave up 2 bases and V 3 bases, and 1 base lay outside the gene matches. Germline CDR1 is SGHAT and CDR2 is FQNNGV. The CDR3 contains 14 residues.

The chain couples TRBV20-1 to TRBJ1-5; D is uncertain. Germline V CDR1 and CDR2: DFQATT, SNEGSKA (reference sequence). V gave up 3 bases and J gave up 0 bases, with 9 bases separating them. The CDR3 consists of 14 residues. The DNA of the CDR3 is TGCAGTGCTAGTATAGGGAGTAGCAATCAGCCCCAGCATTTT. It is translated as CSASIGSSNQPQHF.

The V call is TRBV11-2, the J call TRBJ2-1; perhaps TRBD2 as D (6 bases). With 5 bases removed from V and 14 bases from J, the gap between germline ends came to 22 bases. Germline values: CDR1 SGHAT, CDR2 FQNNGV. The CDR3 spans 14 residues. This CDR3 reads CASSPTWRPGLEFF. The CDR3, as DNA: TGTGCCAGCAGCCCAACCTGGCGCCCGGGACTGGAGTTCTTC.

This CDR3 reads CASQGASQETQYF. CDR3 nucleotides: TGTGCCTCTCAGGGGGCTTCACAAGAGACCCAGTACTTC. The chain links TRBV24-1 to TRBJ2-5; TRBD1 agrees at 8 bases. The germline V gene encodes CDR1 KGHDR and CDR2 SFDVKD. This CDR3 has 13 amino acids. J was trimmed by 2 bases and V by 12 bases; bases with no gene match: 7.

This chain joins TRBV20-1 and TRBJ1-5; the D gene is possibly TRBD1 (5 bases). Looked up from germline, CDR1 is DFQATT and CDR2 is SNEGSKA (reference sequence). The CDR3 is 11 residues long. CDR3 DNA: TGCAGGCTGGGGGGTGACCAGCCCCAGCATTTT. Translating gives CRLGGDQPQHF.

Of note for this clone: The sample holds other DNA sequences that translate to the same CDR3. V and J are TRBV5-1 and TRBJ2-3, with 13 positions matching TRBD2. The CDR3 length is 17 residues. Germline V gives CDR1 SGHRS, CDR2 YFSETQ. V lost 2 bases to trimming and J lost 6 bases; unmatched junction nucleotides: 9. The CDR3 DNA sequence: TGCGCCAGCAGCTTCCCACTAGCGGGAGGGCCCTCGGATACGCAGTATTTT. This sequence encodes CASSFPLAGGPSDTQYF.

The genes are TRBV14 and TRBJ2-7, with 7 bases lining up with TRBD2. The V gene end was trimmed by 4 bases and the J gene end by 0 bases; junction bases not matched to a gene: 6. Per germline, CDR1 SGHDN and CDR2 FVKESK. The CDR3 runs 15 residues. CDR3 in DNA: TGTGCCAGCAGCCTTGGACTAGGGATCTCCTACGAGCAGTACTTC. As protein: CASSLGLGISYEQYF.

The rearrangement uses TRBV6-5 and TRBJ1-2; no clear D. Germline V gene lookup returns CDR1 MNHEY and CDR2 SVGAGI. This CDR3 is built from 13 residues. Trimming removed 6 bases from V and 1 base from J, with 9 bases in between. The CDR3: CASSLGGNYGYTF. In nucleotides, the CDR3 is TGTGCCAGCAGCTTGGGAGGTAACTATGGCTACACCTTC.

V and J are TRBV19 and TRBJ1-3; possibly TRBD1 for D (5 bases). From germline, CDR1 is LNHDA and CDR2 SQIVND (reference sequence). The CDR3 is 19 residues long. The ends were cut back, 6 bases at V and 0 bases at J, with 24 bases in the middle. The CDR3 loop reads CASRLSGPRASSSGNTIYF. The CDR3 bases are TGTGCCAGTAGACTCTCCGGACCCAGGGCTTCGAGCTCTGGAAACACCATATATTTT.

A remark on this clone: The junction differs from germline at one of its ends, possibly a read error. The chain employs TRBV9 and TRBJ2-5; TRBD2 matches at 9 bases. There are 15 residues in the CDR3. Germline CDR1 SGDLS, CDR2 YYNGEE. This CDR3 is CARSGGLGGQETQYF. CDR3 coding DNA: TGTGCCCGCAGCGGGGGGCTGGGGGGGCAAGAGACCCAGTACTTC.